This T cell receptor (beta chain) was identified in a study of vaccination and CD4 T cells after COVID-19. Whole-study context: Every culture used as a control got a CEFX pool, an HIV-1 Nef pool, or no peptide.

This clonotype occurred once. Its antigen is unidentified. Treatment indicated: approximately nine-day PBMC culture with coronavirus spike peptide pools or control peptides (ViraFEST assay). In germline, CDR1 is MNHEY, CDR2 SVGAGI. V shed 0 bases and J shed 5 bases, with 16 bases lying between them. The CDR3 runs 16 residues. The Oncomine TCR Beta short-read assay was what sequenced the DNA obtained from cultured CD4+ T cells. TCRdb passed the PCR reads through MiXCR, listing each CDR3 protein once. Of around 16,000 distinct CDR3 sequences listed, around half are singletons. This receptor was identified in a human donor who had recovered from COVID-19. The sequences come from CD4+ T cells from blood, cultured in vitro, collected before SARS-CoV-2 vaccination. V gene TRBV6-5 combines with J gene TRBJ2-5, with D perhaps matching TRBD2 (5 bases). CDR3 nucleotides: TGTGCCAGCAGTTACTCGAGCTGGCTAGCTGGTGAGACCCAGTACTTC. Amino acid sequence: CASSYSSWLAGETQYF.